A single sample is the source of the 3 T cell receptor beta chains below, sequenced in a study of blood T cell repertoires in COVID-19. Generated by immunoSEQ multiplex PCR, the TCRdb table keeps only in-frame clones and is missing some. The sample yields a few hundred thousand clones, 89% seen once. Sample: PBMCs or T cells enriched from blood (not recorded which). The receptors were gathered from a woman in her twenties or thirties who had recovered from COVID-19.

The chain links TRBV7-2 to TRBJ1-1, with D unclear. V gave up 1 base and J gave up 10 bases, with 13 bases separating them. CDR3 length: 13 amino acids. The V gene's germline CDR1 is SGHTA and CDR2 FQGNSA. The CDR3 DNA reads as TGTGCCAGCAGCTTAGACCCAGGACTAAGAGCTTTCTTT. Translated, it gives CASSLDPGLRAFF.

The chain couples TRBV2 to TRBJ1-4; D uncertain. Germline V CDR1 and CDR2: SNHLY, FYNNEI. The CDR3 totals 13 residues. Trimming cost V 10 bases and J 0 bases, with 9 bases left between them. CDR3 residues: CAITDTTNEKLFF. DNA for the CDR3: TGTGCCATCACAGATACAACTAATGAAAAACTGTTTTTT.

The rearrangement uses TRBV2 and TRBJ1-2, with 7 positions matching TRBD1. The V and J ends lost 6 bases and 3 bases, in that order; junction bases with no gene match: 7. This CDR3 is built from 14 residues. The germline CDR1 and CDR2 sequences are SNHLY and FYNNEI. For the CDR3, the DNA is TGTGCCAGCAGGACAGGGATGGCCTACTATGGCTACACCTTC. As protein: CASRTGMAYYGYTF.